The entry below describes one TCR beta chain. This specimen comes from a study of T cells in severe cutaneous drug reactions. Libraries were made by iRepertoire multiplex PCR with TCR subtype-specific primers for bulk and single-cell sequencing. With the multiplex PCR reads reprocessed, TCRdb shows one record per CDR3 protein and no DNA. The sample data list around 4,200 distinct CDR3 sequences. The patients sequenced had a carbamazepine-induced Stevens-Johnson syndrome or toxic epidermal necrolysis reaction. This CDR3 has 14 amino acids. Germline CDR1 LGHNT, CDR2 FRNRAP. This receptor was taken from a human donor with Stevens-Johnson syndrome, a severe cutaneous drug reaction. This sequence joins TRBV12-5 and TRBJ1-5. Source material: PBMCs. The CDR3 loop is CASGLGGSNQPQHF.